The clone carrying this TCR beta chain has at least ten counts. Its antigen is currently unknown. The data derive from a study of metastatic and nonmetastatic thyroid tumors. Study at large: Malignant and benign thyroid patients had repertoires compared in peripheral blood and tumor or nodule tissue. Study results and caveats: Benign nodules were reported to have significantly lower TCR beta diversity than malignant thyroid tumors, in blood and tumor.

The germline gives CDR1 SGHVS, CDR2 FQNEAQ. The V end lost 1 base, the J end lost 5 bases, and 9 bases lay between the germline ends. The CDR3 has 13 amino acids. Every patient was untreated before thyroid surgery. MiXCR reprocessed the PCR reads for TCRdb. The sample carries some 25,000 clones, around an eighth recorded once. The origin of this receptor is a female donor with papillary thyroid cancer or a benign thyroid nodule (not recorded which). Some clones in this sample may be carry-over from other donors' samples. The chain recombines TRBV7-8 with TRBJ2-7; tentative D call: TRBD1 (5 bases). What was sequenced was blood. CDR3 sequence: CASSLEGHDEQYF. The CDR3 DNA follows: TGTGCCAGCAGCTTAGAAGGACACGACGAGCAGTACTTC.